This T cell receptor (beta chain) was identified during a study of blood T cell repertoires in COVID-19. Looking at the study overall: Sites in the United States, Italy and Spain provided acute and convalescent COVID-19 samples. The analysed material was cDNA or gDNA that came from T cells, B-cell-depleted T cells, or PBMCs.

The CDR3 sequence is 15 residues long. The germline CDR1 and CDR2 sequences are SGHTA and FQGTGA. With 5 bases removed from V and 4 bases from J, the gap between germline ends came to 17 bases. The data were produced by immunoSEQ multiplex PCR, yet TCRdb's version contains in-frame clones alone and is incomplete. The table lists tens of thousands of clones, 80% to 90% of them singletons. The sample consisted of peripheral blood. The source of this sequence is a man aged 45-65 years with active COVID-19. The V and J genes are TRBV7-3 and TRBJ2-5, with D possibly TRBD1 on 6 matching bases. CDR3 nucleotides: TGTGCCAGCAGCCGAGATGGGGGCCTTGGAGAGACCCAGTACTTC. Protein: CASSRDGGLGETQYF.